This TCR beta chain derives from a study of siplizumab effects on memory and regulatory T cells. Study outcomes and limitations: Significant reduction of alloreactive sequences traceable to unstimulated CD4+ memory cells was observed with siplizumab. Unstimulated naive T cells seemed to show more diversity than memory cells did, and they also seemed to be among the major contributors to the alloresponse. Mapping to unstimulated subsets was achieved for only a minor fraction of alloreactive clones.

Of note for this clone: Its antigen remains unidentified.

Sequencing was performed with immunoSEQ multiplex PCR; in TCRdb, only in-frame clones are kept and a portion is missing. The sample yields 94,000 or so clones, over 85% seen once. This TCR derives from a human donor in good health. Sequences were obtained from CD8+ T cells sorted from blood.

The CDR3, as DNA: TGTGCCAGCAGTTTGTTGGGTTACGAGCAGTACTTC. Translated, it gives CASSLLGYEQYF. The chain is built from TRBV27 and TRBJ2-7; D call uncertain. The V and J ends lost 3 bases and 4 bases respectively, with 7 bases between them. The germline V gene encodes CDR1 MNHEY and CDR2 SMNVEV (reference sequence). The CDR3 sequence is 12 residues long.